Presented here are 7 T cell receptor beta chains from one specimen sequenced in a study of response to subunit inactivated influenza vaccine. TCRdb ran MiXCR on the RT-PCR reads and lists one entry per CDR3 protein. The repertoire consists of 860,000 or so distinct CDR3 sequences, with around 20% occurring once and the leading ten covering roughly a tenth. Sequenced here: PBMCs from blood, sampled roughly 5 days after vaccination. The receptors derive from a man aged 45-65 years who received an inactivated influenza vaccine.

This clonotype was detected only a few times. This chain uses TRBV12-3 or TRBV12-4 with TRBJ1-6; D not resolved. V gave up 1 base and J gave up 10 bases, with 14 bases separating them. This CDR3 is 15 amino acids long. The CDR3 spells CASSLGPRSGSPLHF. CDR3 sequence (DNA): TGTGCCAGCAGTTTAGGACCCAGGTCCGGCTCACCCCTCCACTTT.

The chain uses TRBV7-2 and TRBJ2-7, with D possibly being TRBD2 (5 bases). Trimming removed 2 bases from V and 5 bases from J, with 13 bases in between. The CDR3 covers 14 residues. Germline V gene data show CDR1 as SGHTA and CDR2 as FQGNSA. CDR3 in amino acids: CASSLSGSRNEQYF. CDR3 in DNA: TGTGCCAGCAGCTTAAGTGGGAGCAGGAACGAGCAGTACTTC.

This clonotype has more than one count but fewer than ten. The genes are TRBV2 and TRBJ2-3; perhaps TRBD2 as D (6 bases). The CDR3 is 17 amino acids. Trimming removed 0 bases at V and 4 bases at J, with 17 bases between. Germline lookup yields CDR1 SNHLY and CDR2 FYNNEI. In DNA, the CDR3 is TGTGCCAGCAGTGAAGCGCTTCGGAGGGCCAGGGCAGATACGCAGTATTTT. Its translation is CASSEALRRARADTQYF.

V gene TRBV10-3 combines with J gene TRBJ2-5; the D is unclear. The CDR3 runs 15 residues. Germline lookup yields CDR1 ENHRY and CDR2 SYGVKD. The ends were cut back, 0 bases at V and 1 base at J, with 9 bases in the middle. CDR3 loop: CAISESGTLQETQYF. CDR3 DNA: TGTGCCATCAGTGAGTCCGGCACGCTCCAAGAGACCCAGTACTTC.

In this sample, this clonotype turned up a few times. CDR3 sequence (DNA): TGTGCCAGCAGTTCGGTTAGTGGGACAGGGGGAGCCGAGCAGTACTTC. Its translation: CASSSVSGTGGAEQYF. The chain has TRBV27 and TRBJ2-7, with TRBD1 identical over 11 bases. This CDR3 region has 16 residues. The junction had 11 bases not matched to a gene; V was cut back by 4 bases and J by 6 bases. The V gene's germline CDR1 is MNHEY and CDR2 SMNVEV (reference sequence).

This clonotype was recorded at least ten times. The chain combines TRBV5-6 with TRBJ2-1; D is possibly TRBD2 (6 bases). The ends were cut back, 4 bases at V and 6 bases at J, with 17 bases in the middle. CDR3 length: 15 amino acids. Per germline, CDR1 SGHDT and CDR2 YYEEEE. The DNA of the CDR3 is TGTGCCAGCAGCATGGGACTCCGGAGGCCCAATGAGCAGTTCTTC. It yields the protein CASSMGLRRPNEQFF.

The chain combines TRBV7-8 with TRBJ2-5; 11 bases match TRBD2. CDR1 is SGHVS and CDR2 is FQNEAQ in the germline V gene. Trimming cost V 6 bases and J 2 bases; bases outside gene matches: 17. The CDR3 totals 19 residues. This chain's CDR3 is CASRKGYPGLAVIQETQYF. The CDR3 DNA reads as TGTGCCAGCAGAAAGGGGTACCCGGGACTAGCGGTAATACAAGAGACCCAGTACTTC.